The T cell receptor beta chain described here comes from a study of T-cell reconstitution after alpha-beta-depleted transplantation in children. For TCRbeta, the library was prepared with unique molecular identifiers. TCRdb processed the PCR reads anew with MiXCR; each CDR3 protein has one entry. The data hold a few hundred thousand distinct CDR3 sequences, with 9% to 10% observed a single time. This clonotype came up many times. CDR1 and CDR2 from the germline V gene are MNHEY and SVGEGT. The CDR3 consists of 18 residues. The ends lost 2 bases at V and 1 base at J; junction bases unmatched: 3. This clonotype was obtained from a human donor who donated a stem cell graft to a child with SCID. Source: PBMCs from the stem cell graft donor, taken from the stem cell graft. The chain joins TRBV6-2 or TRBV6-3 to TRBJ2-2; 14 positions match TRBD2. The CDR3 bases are TGTGCCAGCAGTTACGGGACTAGCGGGGGAAGGAACACCGGGGAGCTGTTTTTT. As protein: CASSYGTSGGRNTGELFF.